This paragraph reports one T cell receptor beta chain. Its cognate antigen has yet to be identified. Per-base quality was not reported, and no clone a single base away is much larger than it. Explained via the paper, the treatment or condition label denotes: 15 to 20 received Ad26.COV2.S at low or high dose, single or two shots; several received placebo; per-sample allocation not given. Repertoires of vaccine and placebo recipients were sequenced from samples taken on day 63 after the first injection. Between 29 July and 7 August 2020, Cohort 1b enrolled about 27 adults aged 18-55 years at one site in Boston, USA. Ad26.COV2.S was a replication-incompetent adenovirus type 26 vector that expressed a prefusion-stabilized SARS-CoV-2 spike protein derived from the original Wuhan strain. The source of the sample is a study of Ad26.COV2.S vaccination and SARS-CoV-2 variants (dated by TCRdb to 2020 to 2023). In the study overall: Donors in the vaccine arm were drawn from COV1001, a multicentre, randomized, double-blind, placebo-controlled phase I-IIa trial testing Ad26.COV2.S in healthy adults. Ad26.COV2.S was given intramuscularly at 5x10^10 or 1x10^11 viral particles, as a single shot or as two shots 56 days apart. The specificity and breadth of SARS-CoV-2-reactive T cell receptors after Ad26.COV2.S vaccination were assessed by TCRbeta repertoire sequencing. A total of around 32 samples were included in the TCR-sequenced set, comprising around 20 Ad26.COV2.S vaccine recipients, 5 placebo recipients and 8 SARS-CoV-2 convalescent individuals. Trial participants were randomized into five groups of five, in which low-dose or high-dose Ad26.COV2.S was given once or twice, or placebo was given on both occasions. Blinding of investigators to trial group allocation was maintained during experiments and outcome assessment.

CDR1 and CDR2, looked up from the germline V gene (reference sequence), are LNHDA and SQIVND. V is cut by 3 bases and J by 9 bases, and the space between the germline ends is 12 bases. The CDR3 spans 14 residues, from the cysteine through the phenylalanine. The sequence is cut down to CDR3 DNA, 42 bases in frame from base 1. The immunoSEQ Assay was the method used to sequence TCRbeta CDR3 regions. After extraction, genomic DNA underwent amplification by bias-controlled multiplex PCR, followed by high-throughput sequencing. As for how the authors treated the data: To quantify the absolute abundance of each unique TCRbeta CDR3 region, sequences were collapsed and filtered. T cell fraction was estimated by normalizing TCRbeta template counts to usable DNA, which was measured by amplifying reference genes present in all nucleated cells. Repertoire TCRs were annotated as SARS-CoV-2-specific by exact matching of V gene, CDR3 amino acid sequence and J gene to a known reactive TCR set. The reference SARS-CoV-2 TCR set was derived from MIRA and filtered for enrichment in COVID-19-positive ImmuneCODE repertoires, a step that removed public or cross-reactive TCRs. Based on the MIRA antigens, annotated TCRs were further analysed at the level of specific ORF or position within ORF. Breadth was defined as annotated unique rearrangements over total unique productive rearrangements; depth was the summed frequency of those rearrangements. Two-sided Wilcoxon rank-sum tests were used to compare TCR breadth between groups. TCRdb obtained this table from immuneACCESS and retained in-frame rearrangements with V and J assigned. These tables miss some clones; where compared with another copy, unresolved V genes account for less than half of the shortfall, and the remainder is unexplained. That table gives V, J and clone size, and the DNA gave D and trimming. The sample profile shows hundreds of thousands of clones; roughly 90% of them were found once. Less than 15% of the sample is in the top ten clones.

Study-wide findings and limitations: Vaccine and placebo recipients had similar non-spike TCR breadth, a finding consistent with the vaccine containing only spike. The study was not powered for comparison of responses between vaccine doses or regimens. Substantial breadth of spike-specific CD8+ and CD4+ T cell responses was reported after vaccination. It was noted by the authors that total T cell responses may have been underestimated by the TCR breadth and depth analyses. Ad26.COV2.S recipients had higher spike-specific TCR breadth than placebo recipients (P = 0.0014).

Here the chain combines TRBV19 and TRBJ1-6; TRBD1 could be the D gene, as 5 bases match. Specimen: peripheral blood, collected in a trial of Ad26.COV2.S vaccine versus placebo. This receptor was identified in a person aged 18-60 years who received the Ad26.COV2.S COVID-19 vaccine or a placebo. In nucleotides, the sequence is TGTGCCAGTAGTATGGTTCAGGGACTTTCACCCCTCCACTTT. This encodes CASSMVQGLSPLHF.